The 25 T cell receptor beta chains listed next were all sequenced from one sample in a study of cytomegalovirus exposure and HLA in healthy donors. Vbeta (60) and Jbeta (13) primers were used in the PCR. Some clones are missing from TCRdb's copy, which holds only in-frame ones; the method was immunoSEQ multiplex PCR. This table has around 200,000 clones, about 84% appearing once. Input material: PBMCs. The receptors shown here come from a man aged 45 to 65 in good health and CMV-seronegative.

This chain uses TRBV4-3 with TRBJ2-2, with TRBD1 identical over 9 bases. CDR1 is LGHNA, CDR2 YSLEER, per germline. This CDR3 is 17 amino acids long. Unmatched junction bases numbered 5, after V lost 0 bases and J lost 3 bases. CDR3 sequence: CASSQDWGQGYTGELFF. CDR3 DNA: TGCGCCAGCAGCCAAGATTGGGGACAGGGCTACACCGGGGAGCTGTTTTTT.

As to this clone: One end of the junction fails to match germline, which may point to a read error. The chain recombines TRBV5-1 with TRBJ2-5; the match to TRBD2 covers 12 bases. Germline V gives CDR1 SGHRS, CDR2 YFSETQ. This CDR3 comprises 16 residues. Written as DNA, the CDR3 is TGCGCCAGCAACTTGAGCGCTAGCGGGGGGGTAGAGACCCAGTACTTC. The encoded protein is CASNLSASGGVETQYF.

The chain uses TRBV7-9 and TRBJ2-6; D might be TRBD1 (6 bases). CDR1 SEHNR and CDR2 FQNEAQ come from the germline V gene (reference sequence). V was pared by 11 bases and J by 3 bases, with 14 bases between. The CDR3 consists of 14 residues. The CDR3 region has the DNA TGTGCCCTTGCAACAGGGCGTGGGGCCAACGTCCTGACTTTC. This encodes CALATGRGANVLTF.

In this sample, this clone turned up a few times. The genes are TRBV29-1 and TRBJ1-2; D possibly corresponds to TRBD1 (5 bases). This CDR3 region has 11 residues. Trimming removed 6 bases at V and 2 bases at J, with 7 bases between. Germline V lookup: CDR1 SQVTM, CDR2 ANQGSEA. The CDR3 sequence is CSVQGNYGYTF. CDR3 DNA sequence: TGCAGCGTGCAGGGAAACTATGGCTACACCTTC.

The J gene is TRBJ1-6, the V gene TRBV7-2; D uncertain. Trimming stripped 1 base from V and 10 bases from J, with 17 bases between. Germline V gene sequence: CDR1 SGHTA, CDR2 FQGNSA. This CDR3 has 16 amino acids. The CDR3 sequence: CASSLGEGSRRSPLHF. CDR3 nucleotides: TGTGCCAGCAGCTTAGGAGAGGGATCGAGGAGATCACCCCTCCACTTT. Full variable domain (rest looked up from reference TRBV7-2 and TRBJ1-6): GAGVSQSPSNKVTEKGKDVELRCDPISGHTALYWYRQSLGQGLEFLIYFQGNSAPDKSGLPSDRFSAERTGGSVSTLTIQRTQQEDSAVYLCASSLGEGSRRSPLHFGNGTRLTVT.

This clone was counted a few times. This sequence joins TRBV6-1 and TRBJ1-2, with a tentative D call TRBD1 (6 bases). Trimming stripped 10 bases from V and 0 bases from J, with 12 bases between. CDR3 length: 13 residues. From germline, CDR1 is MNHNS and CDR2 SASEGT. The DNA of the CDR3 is TGTGCCATCCCGGGACAAACTAACTATGGCTACACCTTC. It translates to CAIPGQTNYGYTF.

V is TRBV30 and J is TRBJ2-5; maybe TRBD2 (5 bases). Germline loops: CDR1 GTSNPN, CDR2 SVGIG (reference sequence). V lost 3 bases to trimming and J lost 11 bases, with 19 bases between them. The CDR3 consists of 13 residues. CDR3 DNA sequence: TGTGCCTGGAGCCAAGGAGGATTCGGGGAGCAGTACTTC. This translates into CAWSQGGFGEQYF.

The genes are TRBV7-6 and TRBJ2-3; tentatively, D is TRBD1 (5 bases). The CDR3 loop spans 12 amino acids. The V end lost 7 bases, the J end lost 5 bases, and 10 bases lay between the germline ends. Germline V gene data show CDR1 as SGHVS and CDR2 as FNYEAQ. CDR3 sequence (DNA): TGTGCCAGCACATCGCAGGGAGATACGCAGTATTTT. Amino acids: CASTSQGDTQYF.

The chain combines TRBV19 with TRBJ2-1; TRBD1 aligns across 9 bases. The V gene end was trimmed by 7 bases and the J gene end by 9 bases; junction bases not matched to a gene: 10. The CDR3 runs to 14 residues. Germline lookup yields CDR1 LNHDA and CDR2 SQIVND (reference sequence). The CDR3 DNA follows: TGTGCCAGTACCCCGGGACAGGGTAATGGTGAGCAGTTCTTC. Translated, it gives CASTPGQGNGEQFF.

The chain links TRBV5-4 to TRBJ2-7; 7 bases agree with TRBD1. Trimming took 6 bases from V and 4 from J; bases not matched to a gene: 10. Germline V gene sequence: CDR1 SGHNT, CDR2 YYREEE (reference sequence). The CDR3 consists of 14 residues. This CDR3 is CASTDREGGYEQYF. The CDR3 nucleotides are TGTGCCAGCACCGACAGGGAAGGGGGATACGAGCAGTACTTC.

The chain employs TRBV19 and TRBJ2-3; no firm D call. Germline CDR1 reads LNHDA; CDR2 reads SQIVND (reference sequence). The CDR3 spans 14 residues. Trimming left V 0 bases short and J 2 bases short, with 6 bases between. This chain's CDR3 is CASSIDEVTDTQYF. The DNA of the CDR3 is TGTGCCAGTAGTATAGATGAGGTCACAGATACGCAGTATTTT. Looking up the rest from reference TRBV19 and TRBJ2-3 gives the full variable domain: DGGITQSPKYLFRKEGQNVTLSCEQNLNHDAMYWYRQDPGQGLRLIYYSQIVNDFQKGDIAEGYSVSREKKESFPLTVTSAQKNPTAFYLCASSIDEVTDTQYFGPGTRLTVL.

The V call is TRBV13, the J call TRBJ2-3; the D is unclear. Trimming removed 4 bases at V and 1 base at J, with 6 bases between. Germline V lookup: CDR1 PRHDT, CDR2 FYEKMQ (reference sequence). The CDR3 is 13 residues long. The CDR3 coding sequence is TGTGCCAGCAGCTACCGCGGCACAGATACGCAGTATTTT. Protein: CASSYRGTDTQYF.

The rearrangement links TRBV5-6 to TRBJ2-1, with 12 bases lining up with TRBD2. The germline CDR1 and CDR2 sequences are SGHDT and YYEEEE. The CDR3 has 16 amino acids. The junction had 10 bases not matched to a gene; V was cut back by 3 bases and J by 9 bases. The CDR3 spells CASSSTSGGPRGEQFF. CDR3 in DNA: TGTGCCAGCAGCTCGACTAGCGGGGGCCCTAGGGGTGAGCAGTTCTTC.

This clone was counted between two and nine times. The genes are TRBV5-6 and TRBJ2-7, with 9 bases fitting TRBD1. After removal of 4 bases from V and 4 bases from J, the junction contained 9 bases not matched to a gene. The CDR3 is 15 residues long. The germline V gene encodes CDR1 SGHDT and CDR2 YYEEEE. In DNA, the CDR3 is TGTGCCAGCAGCACCGACGGGACAGGGATATACGAGCAGTACTTC. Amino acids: CASSTDGTGIYEQYF.

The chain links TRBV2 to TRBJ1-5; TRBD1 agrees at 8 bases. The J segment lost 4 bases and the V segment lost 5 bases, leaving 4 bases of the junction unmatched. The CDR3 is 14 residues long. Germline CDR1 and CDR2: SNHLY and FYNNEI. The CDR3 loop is CASSYRGRNQPQHF. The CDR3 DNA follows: TGTGCCAGCAGTTACAGGGGGAGGAATCAGCCCCAGCATTTT.

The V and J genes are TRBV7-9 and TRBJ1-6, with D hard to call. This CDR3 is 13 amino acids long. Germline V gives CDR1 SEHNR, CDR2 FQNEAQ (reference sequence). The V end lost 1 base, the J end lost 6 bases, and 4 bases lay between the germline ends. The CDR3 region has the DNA TGTGCCAGCAGCTTAGTCGGTAATTCACCCCTCCACTTT. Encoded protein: CASSLVGNSPLHF. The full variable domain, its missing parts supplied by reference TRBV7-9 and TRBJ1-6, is DTGVSQNPRHKITKRGQNVTFRCDPISEHNRLYWYRQTLGQGPEFLTYFQNEAQLEKSRLLSDRFSAERPKGSFSTLEIQRTEQGDSAMYLCASSLVGNSPLHFGNGTRLTVT.

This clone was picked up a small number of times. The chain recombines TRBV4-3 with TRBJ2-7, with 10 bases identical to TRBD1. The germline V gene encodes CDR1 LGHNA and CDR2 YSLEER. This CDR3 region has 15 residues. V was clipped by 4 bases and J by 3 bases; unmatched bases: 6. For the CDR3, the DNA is TGCGCCAGCAGCCTTCGACAGGGGGCGGTCTACGAGCAGTACTTC. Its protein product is CASSLRQGAVYEQYF.

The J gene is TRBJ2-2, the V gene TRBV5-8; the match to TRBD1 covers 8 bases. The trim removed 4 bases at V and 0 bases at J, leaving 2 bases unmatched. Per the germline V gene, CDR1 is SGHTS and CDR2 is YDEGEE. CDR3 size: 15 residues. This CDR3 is CASSTGQANTGELFF. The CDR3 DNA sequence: TGTGCCAGCAGCACGGGACAGGCGAACACCGGGGAGCTGTTTTTT.

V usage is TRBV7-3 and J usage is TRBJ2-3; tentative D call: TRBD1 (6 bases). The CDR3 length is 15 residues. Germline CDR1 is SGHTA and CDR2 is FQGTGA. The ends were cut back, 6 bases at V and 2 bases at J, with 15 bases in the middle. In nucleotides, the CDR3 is TGTGCCAGCAGGTCGGGACACGGGTTCACAGATACGCAGTATTTT. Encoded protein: CASRSGHGFTDTQYF.

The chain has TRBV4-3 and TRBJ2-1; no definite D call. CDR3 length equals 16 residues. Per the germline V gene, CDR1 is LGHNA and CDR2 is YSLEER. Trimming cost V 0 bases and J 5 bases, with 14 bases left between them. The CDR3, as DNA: TGCGCCAGCAGCCAAGAGTCTTTGCTTCGGGACAATGAGCAGTTCTTC. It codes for CASSQESLLRDNEQFF.

For the CDR3, the DNA is TGCGCCAGCAGCCAAGCGCCACTCTATGGCTACACCTTC. Protein product: CASSQAPLYGYTF. The rearrangement joins TRBV4-3 to TRBJ1-2; D is ambiguous. This CDR3 is built from 13 residues. Per germline, CDR1 LGHNA and CDR2 YSLEER. Between the trimmed V and J ends, which lost 1 base and 4 bases, there was a span of 7 bases.

CDR3 nucleotides: TGTGCCAGCTCACCACGTCAGTTAATGGAGACCCAGTACTTC. Its translation is CASSPRQLMETQYF. The V gene is TRBV18, the J gene TRBJ2-5, with no clear D. Germline lookup yields CDR1 KGHSH and CDR2 LQKENI. The V end lost 1 base, the J end lost 5 bases, and 11 bases lay between the germline ends. CDR3 size: 14 residues.

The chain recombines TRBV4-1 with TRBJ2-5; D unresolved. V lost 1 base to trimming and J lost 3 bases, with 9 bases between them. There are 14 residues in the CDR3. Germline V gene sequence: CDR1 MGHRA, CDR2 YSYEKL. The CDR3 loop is CASSQVTRKETQYF. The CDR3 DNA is TGCGCCAGCAGCCAAGTAACCAGGAAAGAGACCCAGTACTTC.

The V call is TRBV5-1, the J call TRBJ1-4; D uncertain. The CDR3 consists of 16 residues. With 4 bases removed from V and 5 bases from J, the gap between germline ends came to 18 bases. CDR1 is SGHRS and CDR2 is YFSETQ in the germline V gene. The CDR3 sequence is CASSRQAITRNEKLFF. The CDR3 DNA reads TGCGCCAGCAGCCGCCAGGCTATAACAAGGAATGAAAAACTGTTTTTT.

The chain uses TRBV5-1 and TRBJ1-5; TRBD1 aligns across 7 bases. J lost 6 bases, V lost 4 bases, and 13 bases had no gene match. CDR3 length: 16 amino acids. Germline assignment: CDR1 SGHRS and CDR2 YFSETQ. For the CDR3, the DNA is TGCGCCAGCAGCCCTACGACAGGGTCCCCGGGTCAGCCCCAGCATTTT. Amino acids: CASSPTTGSPGQPQHF.